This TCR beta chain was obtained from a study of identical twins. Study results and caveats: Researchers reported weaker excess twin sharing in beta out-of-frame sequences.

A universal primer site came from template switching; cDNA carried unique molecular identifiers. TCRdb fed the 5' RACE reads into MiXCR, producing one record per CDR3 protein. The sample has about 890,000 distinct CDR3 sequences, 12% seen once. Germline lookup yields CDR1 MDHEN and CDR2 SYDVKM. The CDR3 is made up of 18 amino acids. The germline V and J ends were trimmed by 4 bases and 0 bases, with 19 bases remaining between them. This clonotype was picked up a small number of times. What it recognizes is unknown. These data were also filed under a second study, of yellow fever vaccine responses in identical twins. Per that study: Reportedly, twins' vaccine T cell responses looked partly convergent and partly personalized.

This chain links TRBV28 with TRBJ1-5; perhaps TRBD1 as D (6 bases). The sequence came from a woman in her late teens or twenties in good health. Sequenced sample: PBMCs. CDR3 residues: CASSSIGGGQYSNQPQHF. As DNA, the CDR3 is TGTGCCAGCAGTTCCATAGGGGGAGGACAGTATAGCAATCAGCCCCAGCATTTT.